This is a list of T cell receptor beta chains from one sample in a study of blood T cell repertoires in COVID-19. The method was immunoSEQ multiplex PCR; TCRdb's version includes in-frame clones alone and lacks a portion of them. The sample consists of fewer than 250,000 clones, 88% of them appearing once. The sample consisted of peripheral blood. The receptors were sampled from a woman aged 60-75 years with acute or convalescent COVID-19. CDR3s include the opening cysteine and the closing phenylalanine or tryptophan. A D gene is named only where the DNA matches it firmly. The size field is filled for only some rows; it gives once, few, many or a size class.

v_gene	abundance	d_gene	j_gene	CDR3aa	CDR3nt
TRBV5-1	once	-	TRBJ1-1	CASSLGRGTGDTEAFF	TGCGCCAGCAGCTTGGGACGGGGAACTGGGGACACTGAAGCTTTCTTT
TRBV14	-	TRBD2	TRBJ2-3	CASSQTPGLAPDTQYF	TGTGCCAGCAGCCAGACGCCGGGACTAGCCCCAGATACGCAGTATTTT
TRBV5-1	-	-	TRBJ1-2	CASQMDSGNYGYTF	TGCGCCAGCCAGATGGACAGTGGGAACTATGGCTACACCTTC
TRBV5-1	once	-	TRBJ1-2	CASSVTGDYGYTF	TGCGCCAGCAGCGTAACAGGTGACTATGGCTACACCTTC
TRBV28	-	TRBD2	TRBJ2-7	CASSRSGGAYEQYF	TGTGCCAGCAGCCGTAGCGGGGGGGCCTACGAGCAGTACTTC
TRBV6-6	-	TRBD1	TRBJ1-6	CASGDGAGGYNSPLHF	TGTGCCAGCGGAGATGGGGCAGGGGGCTATAATTCACCCCTCCACTTT
TRBV7-2	-	-	TRBJ2-3	CASSFGGPQLTDTQYF	TGTGCCAGCAGCTTCGGGGGACCACAACTCACAGATACGCAGTATTTT
TRBV27	few	TRBD2	TRBJ2-3	CASSPFGGGDTQYF	TGTGCCAGCAGTCCTTTCGGGGGGGGAGATACGCAGTATTTT
TRBV10-1	-	-	TRBJ1-2	CASRLPGHRRDYGYTF	TGCGCCAGCAGACTCCCGGGACATCGGCGGGACTATGGCTACACCTTC
TRBV19	few	-	TRBJ1-5	CASRRREAGVNNQPQHF	TGTGCCAGTAGGCGCAGGGAGGCAGGTGTCAACAATCAGCCCCAGCATTTT
TRBV11-2	-	TRBD2	TRBJ2-1	CASSWSPLAVEQFF	TGTGCCAGCAGCTGGTCGCCGCTAGCGGTAGAGCAGTTCTTC
TRBV30	-	-	TRBJ1-5	CAWSQQYSNQPQHF	TGTGCCTGGAGTCAACAGTATAGCAATCAGCCCCAGCATTTT
TRBV9	-	TRBD1	TRBJ1-4	CASSVLPGTGRLFF	TGTGCCAGCAGCGTACTCCCCGGGACAGGGCGACTGTTTTTT
TRBV19	-	-	TRBJ1-6	CASRPGPGVAPLHF	TGTGCCAGTAGACCTGGCCCAGGCGTGGCACCCCTCCACTTT
TRBV9	-	-	TRBJ1-1	CASSVSQGNTEAFF	TGTGCCAGCAGCGTGTCACAGGGGAACACTGAAGCTTTCTTT
TRBV14	-	TRBD2	TRBJ2-1	CASSQELAGEQFF	TGTGCCAGCAGCCAGGAACTAGCGGGTGAGCAGTTCTTC
TRBV10-3	-	TRBD1	TRBJ1-1	CAIRPGTGSNTEAFF	TGTGCCATCAGGCCCGGGACAGGGTCGAACACTGAAGCTTTCTTT
TRBV12-2	-	-	TRBJ2-7	CASRPPPMGGGSLSYEQYF	TGTGCAAGTCGCCCCCCACCCATGGGTGGGGGGAGCCTCTCCTACGAGCAGTACTTC
TRBV7-2	few	-	TRBJ1-3	CASSLAIGKAGNTIYF	TGTGCCAGCAGCTTAGCGATCGGGAAAGCTGGAAACACCATATATTTT
TRBV18	-	TRBD2	TRBJ2-7	CASSRETSAYSYEQYF	TGTGCCAGCTCTCGGGAGACTAGCGCCTACTCCTACGAGCAGTACTTC
TRBV10-2	-	-	TRBJ1-2	CASSYDRLYGYTF	TGCGCCAGCAGTTATGACAGGCTCTATGGCTACACCTTC
TRBV6-5	-	-	TRBJ1-1	CASTPGGYTEAFF	TGTGCCAGCACCCCCGGGGGTTACACTGAAGCTTTCTTT
TRBV7-3	-	-	TRBJ1-1	CASSLTSSSEAFF	TGTGCCAGCAGCTTAACGAGTAGTTCTGAAGCTTTCTTT
TRBV21-1	-	-	TRBJ1-1	CASSKEWGVNTEAFF	TGTGCCAGCAGCAAAGAGTGGGGCGTCAACACTGAAGCTTTCTTT
TRBV28	-	-	TRBJ1-2	CASSSDPGDKLYGYTF	TGTGCCAGCAGTTCGGACCCCGGGGACAAACTCTATGGCTACACCTTC
TRBV6-5	-	-	TRBJ1-1	CASKKAGDSEAFF	TGTGCCAGCAAAAAAGCAGGGGATTCTGAAGCTTTCTTT
TRBV28	-	-	TRBJ1-4	CASSPTRGGYGKLFF	TGTGCCAGCAGTCCGACCCGGGGGGGTTATGGAAAACTGTTTTTT
TRBV9	-	-	TRBJ1-4	CASSQGREKLFF	TGTGCCAGCAGCCAGGGGCGTGAAAAACTGTTTTTT
TRBV6-2/TRBV6-3	-	TRBD1	TRBJ1-1	CASSSFPGQALNTEAFF	TGTGCCAGCAGCTCTTTTCCGGGACAGGCCCTGAACACTGAAGCTTTCTTT